A single sample gave rise to the 9 T cell receptor beta chains below, sequenced in a study of shared clonotypes between healthy human individuals. The repertoire was sequenced with immunoSEQ multiplex PCR; TCRdb's copy has only in-frame clones and lacks some. This repertoire shows approximately 500,000 clones, 81% found once; its top ten account for 10% to 15%. The sequenced material came from PBMCs. These receptors were obtained from a middle-aged woman in good health. Some clones in this sample may be carry-over from other donors' samples.

This chain connects TRBV9 to TRBJ2-3; D not certain. Germline assignment: CDR1 SGDLS and CDR2 YYNGEE. The CDR3 length is 13 residues. Trimming removed 0 bases from V and 8 bases from J, with 10 bases in between. The CDR3 loop reads CASSVGASGTQYF. In nucleotides, the CDR3 is TGTGCCAGCAGCGTAGGGGCTAGTGGTACGCAGTATTTT.

The chain employs TRBV27 and TRBJ1-5; maybe TRBD1 (6 bases). The CDR3 totals 16 residues. Germline values: CDR1 MNHEY, CDR2 SMNVEV (reference sequence). The V gene lost 5 bases and the J gene lost 5 bases, with 19 bases spanning the gap. CDR3 in DNA: TGTGCCAGCAGTGCTTCTAGCACAGGGTTCGATCAGCCCCAGCATTTT. It specifies CASSASSTGFDQPQHF.

This clone was observed a single time. V gene TRBV29-1 combines with J gene TRBJ2-3, with 11 positions matching TRBD2. Germline values: CDR1 SQVTM, CDR2 ANQGSEA. This CDR3 comprises 17 residues. V gave up 3 bases and J gave up 0 bases; unmatched junction bases: 8. The CDR3 sequence is CSVDGTSGSGSTDTQYF. In nucleotides, the CDR3 is TGCAGCGTTGATGGGACTAGCGGTTCCGGGAGCACAGATACGCAGTATTTT.

Details on this clone: The sample contains more than one DNA sequence encoding this CDR3. The J gene is TRBJ2-7, the V gene TRBV15, with TRBD2 matching 9 bases. Germline-derived CDR1 and CDR2 are LNHNV and YYDKDF (reference sequence). This CDR3 is 14 amino acids long. The J segment lost 1 base and the V segment lost 6 bases, leaving 4 bases of the junction unmatched. CDR3 protein: CATRRAGGSYEQYF. CDR3 nucleotides: TGTGCCACCAGACGAGCGGGGGGATCCTACGAGCAGTACTTC.

As for this clone: This may be a read error, as it is one base from a much larger clone. V is TRBV5-4 and J is TRBJ2-4, with D tentatively TRBD1 (5 bases). This CDR3 comprises 14 residues. CDR1 is SGHNT and CDR2 is YYREEE in the germline V gene (reference sequence). The V and J ends lost 1 base and 4 bases respectively, with 9 bases between them. CDR3 sequence (DNA): TGTGCCAGCAGCTTGTGTGGGGCTAAAAACATTCAGTACTTC. Its protein is CASSLCGAKNIQYF.

This clone appeared many times. The chain links TRBV28 to TRBJ1-1; maybe TRBD1 (6 bases). V lost 4 bases, J lost 3 bases, and 15 bases lay in between. CDR3 length: 15 amino acids. Germline V gives CDR1 MDHEN, CDR2 SYDVKM. In DNA, the CDR3 is TGTGCCAGCAGTTCCCCCCACAGGGAAGACACTGAAGCTTTCTTT. This gives the protein CASSSPHREDTEAFF.

The table lists this clone with a count of one. A far larger clone is one base from this, pointing to a likely read error. This chain links TRBV7-3 with TRBJ1-5, with a possible D match to TRBD1 (5 bases). Trimming shortened V by 6 bases and J by 7 bases, and 16 bases separated the two germline ends. Germline lookup yields CDR1 SGHTA and CDR2 FQGTGA. The CDR3 loop spans 14 amino acids. The CDR3 spells CASRLLGRGQPQHF. The CDR3 region has the DNA TGTGCCAGCAGATTATTGGGGCGCGGGCAGCCCCAGCATTTT.

The rearrangement uses TRBV6-6 and TRBJ2-1; the D is unclear. The CDR3 has 11 amino acids. Looked up from germline, CDR1 is MNHNY and CDR2 is SVGAGI (reference sequence). V lost 10 bases to trimming and J lost 5 bases, with 9 bases between them. The CDR3 loop reads CATNRDNEQFF. The CDR3 DNA reads TGTGCCACCAACCGCGACAATGAGCAGTTCTTC.

With regard to this clone: A far larger clone is only one base removed, so a read error is likely. Other DNA sequences in this sample translate to the same CDR3. The chain combines TRBV29-1 with TRBJ2-7; 9 nucleotides line up with TRBD1. V lost 5 bases to trimming and J lost 5 bases; unmatched junction nucleotides: 13. Germline V CDR1 and CDR2: SQVTM, ANQGSEA. CDR3 size: 15 residues. The CDR3 here is CSVTPIQGALDEQYF. In DNA, the CDR3 is TGCAGCGTTACGCCAATACAGGGGGCTCTTGACGAGCAGTACTTC.